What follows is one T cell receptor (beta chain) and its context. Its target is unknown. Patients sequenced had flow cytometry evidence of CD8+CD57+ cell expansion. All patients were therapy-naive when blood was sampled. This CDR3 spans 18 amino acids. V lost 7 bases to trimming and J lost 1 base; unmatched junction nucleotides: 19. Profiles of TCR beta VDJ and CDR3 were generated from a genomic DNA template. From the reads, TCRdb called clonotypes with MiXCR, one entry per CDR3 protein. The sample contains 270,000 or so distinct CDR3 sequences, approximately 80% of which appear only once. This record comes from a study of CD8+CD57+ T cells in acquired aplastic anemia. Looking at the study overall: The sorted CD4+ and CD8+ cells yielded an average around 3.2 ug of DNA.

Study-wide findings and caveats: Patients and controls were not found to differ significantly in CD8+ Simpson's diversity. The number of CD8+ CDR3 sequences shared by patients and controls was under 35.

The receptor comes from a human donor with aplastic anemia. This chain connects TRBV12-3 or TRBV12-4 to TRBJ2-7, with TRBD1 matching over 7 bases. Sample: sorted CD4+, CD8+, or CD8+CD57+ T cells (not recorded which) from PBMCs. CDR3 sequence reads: CASNTHPDGTALSYEQYV. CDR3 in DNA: TGTGCCAGCAATACTCATCCAGACGGGACAGCCCTTTCCTACGAGCAGTACGTC.